The rows below give T cell receptor beta chains drawn from one sample of a study of blood T cells in healthy people across ages. One entry per CDR3 protein results from TCRdb running MiXCR on the 5' RACE reads. The top ten clones hold 7.7% of a sample with 1.5 million to 2 million distinct CDR3 sequences, roughly 28% of them seen once. The sequenced material came from blood. Every receptor here comes from a woman aged 25 to 39 in good health. CDR3s include the opening cysteine and the closing phenylalanine or tryptophan. A D gene is named only where the DNA matches it firmly. Rows may omit the clone size; those that give it use once, few, many or a size class.

d_gene | j_gene | abundance | v_gene | CDR3nt | CDR3aa
. | TRBJ2-7 | many | TRBV20-1 | TGCAGTGCTCACAGGGAGGGCTACGAGCAGTACTTC | CSAHREGYEQYF
. | TRBJ2-1 | once | TRBV7-2 | TGTGCCAGCAGCTCCATGGGCCCCCCGGGACATTCGGAGCAGTTCTTC | CASSSMGPPGHSEQFF
. | TRBJ1-1 | few | TRBV20-1 | TGCAGTGCTAGCCAGGGAGGCACTAACACTGAAGCTTTCTTT | CSASQGGTNTEAFF
TRBD1 | TRBJ2-1 | few | TRBV12-3/TRBV12-4 | TGTGCCAGCAGGGACAGGGGCTCCAATGGGCAGTTCTTC | CASRDRGSNGQFF
TRBD1 | TRBJ1-2 | many | TRBV20-1 | TGCAGTGCTAGCAGGCAAGGGGGCGAGGGCTATGGCTACACCTTC | CSASRQGGEGYGYTF
. | TRBJ1-2 | . | TRBV25-1 | TGTGCCAGCAGTGAAACAAAAGTCGGCTATGGCTACACCTTC | CASSETKVGYGYTF
. | TRBJ1-2 | . | TRBV20-1 | TGCAGTGCCCCCCTCGCCGGATCTGATGGCTACACCTTC | CSAPLAGSDGYTF
. | TRBJ1-1 | . | TRBV9 | TGTGCCAGACTGAAGGAAACAGGGTCCACTGAAGCTTTCTTT | CARLKETGSTEAFF
TRBD1 | TRBJ1-1 | . | TRBV7-2 | TGTGCCAGCAGCTCGCAGACAGGGGCGATAGCGAACACTGAAGCTTTCTTT | CASSSQTGAIANTEAFF
. | TRBJ2-3 | . | TRBV7-2 | TGTGCCAGCAGCTTCCAACGGGGGCGAGGAGATACGCAGTATTTT | CASSFQRGRGDTQYF
. | TRBJ2-3 | . | TRBV21-1 | TGTGCCAGCAGCAAAGGAGACGGCGGGTCCCACATGGGAGATACGCAGTATTTT | CASSKGDGGSHMGDTQYF
. | TRBJ2-4 | . | TRBV9 | TGTGCCAGCAGCGCACGTTCCACCAGGGAAAGCATTCAGTACTTC | CASSARSTRESIQYF
. | TRBJ1-4 | few | TRBV20-1 | TGCAGTGCTAGCCAGGCGGAAAAACTGTTTTTT | CSASQAEKLFF
. | TRBJ2-5 | many | TRBV12-3/TRBV12-4 | TGTGCCAGCAGTTTATGGAGAAGGGAGACCCAGTACTTC | CASSLWRRETQYF
. | TRBJ1-5 | . | TRBV12-3/TRBV12-4 | TGTGCCAGCAGTCGAAGGGGGGGCGGGTATAGCAATCAGCCCCAGCATTTT | CASSRRGGGYSNQPQHF
. | TRBJ2-7 | . | TRBV6-6 | TGTGCCAGCAGTTACGATGTTAGCTTCTACGAGCAGTACTTC | CASSYDVSFYEQYF
. | TRBJ2-5 | once | TRBV7-9 | TGTGCCAGCAGCCCTCAAAGACTGACAGGGACTCGAGAGACCCAGTACTTC | CASSPQRLTGTRETQYF
. | TRBJ2-5 | . | TRBV15 | TGTGCCACCAGCAGTTACACAGCTTTCCACGAGACCCAGTACTTC | CATSSYTAFHETQYF
. | TRBJ1-2 | . | TRBV5-5 | TGTGCCAGCAGCTACGGACCCGGCGGGGACTATGGCTACACCTTC | CASSYGPGGDYGYTF
. | TRBJ2-4 | . | TRBV7-2 | TGTGCCAGCGAGATGAAAGCCAAAAACATTCAGTACTTC | CASEMKAKNIQYF
. | TRBJ2-4 | few | TRBV6-1 | TGTGCCAGCGGTGAATCCGGGACTCAGGGGAACATTCAGTACTTC | CASGESGTQGNIQYF
. | TRBJ1-1 | . | TRBV4-1 | TGCGCCAGCAGCCCCTCGCTGGGAAAGGGCACTGAAGCTTTCTTT | CASSPSLGKGTEAFF
. | TRBJ2-4 | few | TRBV6-6 | TGTGCCAGCAGTTACCCGGACAGTTCCCAAAACATTCAGTACTTC | CASSYPDSSQNIQYF
. | TRBJ1-1 | . | TRBV5-6 | TGTGCCAGCAGCGTAGGGGATTACACTGAAGCTTTCTTT | CASSVGDYTEAFF
. | TRBJ2-7 | . | TRBV28 | TGTGCCAGCAGCATGGGACACCCCCCCGGGAAGCAGTACTTC | CASSMGHPPGKQYF
. | TRBJ2-6 | . | TRBV9 | TGTGCCAGCAGGGGACCGGACAGATCTGGGGCCAACGTCCTGACTTTC | CASRGPDRSGANVLTF